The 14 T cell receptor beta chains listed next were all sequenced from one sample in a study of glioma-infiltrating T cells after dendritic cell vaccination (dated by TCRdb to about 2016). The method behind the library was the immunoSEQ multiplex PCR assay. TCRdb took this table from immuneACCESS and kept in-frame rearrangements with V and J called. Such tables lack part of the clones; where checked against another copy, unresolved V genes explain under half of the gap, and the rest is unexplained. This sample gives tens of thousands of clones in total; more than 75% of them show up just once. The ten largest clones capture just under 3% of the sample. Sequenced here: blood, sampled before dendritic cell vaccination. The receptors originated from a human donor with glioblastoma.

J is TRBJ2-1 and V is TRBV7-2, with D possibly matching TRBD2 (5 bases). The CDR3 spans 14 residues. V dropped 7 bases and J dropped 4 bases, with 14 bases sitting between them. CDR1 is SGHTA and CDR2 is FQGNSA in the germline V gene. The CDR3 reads CASTAPPGYNEQFF. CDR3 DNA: TGTGCCAGCACCGCGCCCCCGGGATACAATGAGCAGTTCTTC.

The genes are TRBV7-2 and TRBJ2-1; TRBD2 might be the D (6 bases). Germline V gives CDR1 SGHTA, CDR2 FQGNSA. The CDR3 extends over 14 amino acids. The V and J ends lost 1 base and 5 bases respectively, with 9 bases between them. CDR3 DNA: TGTGCCAGCAGCTTAGATAGCGGCAACAATGAGCAGTTCTTC. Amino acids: CASSLDSGNNEQFF.

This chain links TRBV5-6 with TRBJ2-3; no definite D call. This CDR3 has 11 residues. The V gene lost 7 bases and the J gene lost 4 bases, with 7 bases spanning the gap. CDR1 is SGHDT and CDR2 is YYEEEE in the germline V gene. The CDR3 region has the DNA TGTGCCAGCTCCGTGTCAGATACGCAGTATTTT. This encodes CASSVSDTQYF.

CDR3 amino acids: CASGPGAGTEAFF. The CDR3 bases are TGTGCCAGCGGGCCAGGGGCGGGCACTGAAGCTTTCTTT. The V gene is TRBV6-1, the J gene TRBJ1-1, with a weak D call TRBD1 (6 bases). V lost 8 bases and J lost 4, with 14 bases in between. Germline lookup yields CDR1 MNHNS and CDR2 SASEGT. The CDR3 extends over 13 amino acids.

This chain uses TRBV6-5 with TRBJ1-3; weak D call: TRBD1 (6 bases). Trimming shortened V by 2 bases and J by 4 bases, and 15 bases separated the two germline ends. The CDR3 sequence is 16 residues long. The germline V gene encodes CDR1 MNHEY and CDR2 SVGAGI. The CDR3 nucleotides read TGTGCCAGCAGTTACAGTTGGGACACGAGGGGAAACACCATATATTTT. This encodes CASSYSWDTRGNTIYF.

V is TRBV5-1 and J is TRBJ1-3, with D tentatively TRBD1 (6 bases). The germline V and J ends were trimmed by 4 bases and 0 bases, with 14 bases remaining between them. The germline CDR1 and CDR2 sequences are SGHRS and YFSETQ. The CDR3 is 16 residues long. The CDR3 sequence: CASSHGQFLSGNTIYF. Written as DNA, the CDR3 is TGCGCCAGCAGCCACGGACAGTTCCTCTCTGGAAACACCATATATTTT.

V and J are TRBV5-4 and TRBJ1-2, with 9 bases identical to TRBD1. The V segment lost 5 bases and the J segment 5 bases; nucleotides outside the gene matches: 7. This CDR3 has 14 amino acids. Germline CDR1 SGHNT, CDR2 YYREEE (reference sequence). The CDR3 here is CASRSGTGRYGYTF. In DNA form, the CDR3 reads TGTGCCAGCAGATCCGGGACAGGGCGGTATGGCTACACCTTC.

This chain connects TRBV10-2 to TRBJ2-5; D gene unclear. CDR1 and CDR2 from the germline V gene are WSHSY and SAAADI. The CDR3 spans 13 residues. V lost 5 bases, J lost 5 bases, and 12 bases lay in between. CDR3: CASSNTARETQYF. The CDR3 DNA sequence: TGCGCCAGCAGTAACACCGCGCGGGAGACCCAGTACTTC.

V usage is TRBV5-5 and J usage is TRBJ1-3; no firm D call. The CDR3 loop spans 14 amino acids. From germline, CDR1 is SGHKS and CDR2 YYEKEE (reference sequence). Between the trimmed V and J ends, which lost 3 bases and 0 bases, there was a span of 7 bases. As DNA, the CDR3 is TGTGCCAGCAGCTCTGGAGGCTCTGGAAACACCATATATTTT. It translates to CASSSGGSGNTIYF.

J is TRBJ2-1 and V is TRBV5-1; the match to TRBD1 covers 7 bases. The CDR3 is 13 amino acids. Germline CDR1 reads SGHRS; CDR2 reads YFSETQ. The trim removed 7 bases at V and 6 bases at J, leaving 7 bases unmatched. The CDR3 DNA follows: TGCGCCAGCGGAGCCCGACAGGGCAATGAGCAGTTCTTC. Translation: CASGARQGNEQFF.

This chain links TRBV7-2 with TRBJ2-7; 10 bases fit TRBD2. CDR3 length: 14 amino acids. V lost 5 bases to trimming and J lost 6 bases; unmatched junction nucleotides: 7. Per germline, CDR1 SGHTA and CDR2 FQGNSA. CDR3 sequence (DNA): TGTGCCAGCAGCCCCCTAGCGGGAGTAGGCGAGCAGTACTTC. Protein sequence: CASSPLAGVGEQYF.

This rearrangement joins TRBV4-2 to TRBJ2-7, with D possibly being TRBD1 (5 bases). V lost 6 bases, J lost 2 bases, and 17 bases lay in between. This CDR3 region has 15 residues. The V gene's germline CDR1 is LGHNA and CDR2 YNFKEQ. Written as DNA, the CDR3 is TGTGCCAGCAGTCCTCTTCCAGGGCTAGCCTACGAGCAGTACTTC. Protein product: CASSPLPGLAYEQYF.

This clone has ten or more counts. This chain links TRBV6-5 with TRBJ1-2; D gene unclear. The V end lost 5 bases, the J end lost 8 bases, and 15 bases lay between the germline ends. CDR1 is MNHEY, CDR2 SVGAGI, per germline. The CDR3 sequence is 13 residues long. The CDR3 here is CASSLDTLGGYTF. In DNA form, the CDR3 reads TGTGCCAGCAGTCTCGATACGCTGGGCGGCTACACCTTC.

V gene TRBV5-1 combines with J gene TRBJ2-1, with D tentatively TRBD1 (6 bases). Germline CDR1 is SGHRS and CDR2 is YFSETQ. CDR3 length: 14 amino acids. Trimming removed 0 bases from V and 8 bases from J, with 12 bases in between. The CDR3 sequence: CASSLVPEGDEQFF. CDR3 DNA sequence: TGCGCCAGCAGCTTGGTCCCCGAGGGGGATGAGCAGTTCTTC.